The entry below gives a single T cell receptor (beta chain) sequence along with its context. Antigen: not known. The data stem from a study of vaccination effects on CD4 cells after COVID-19. Study-wide background: Either the BNT162b2 or mRNA-1273 vaccine was given to participants in two doses.

The assay was immunoSEQ multiplex PCR, and TCRdb's table has in-frame clones only and misses some. The sample comprises 35,000 to 45,000 clones, about three fifths of which are singletons, and 15% rests with the top ten. Peptide-pool stimulation followed by sequencing identified expanded antigen-specific CD4+ clonotypes in the ViraFEST assay. Cells that had been cultured for approximately eleven days were the source of isolated CD4+ T cells. The study found no prior SARS-CoV-2 infection in the vaccine recipients, who tested negative for nucleocapsid antibodies. Half-medium changes using IL-2 medium occurred on days 3 and 7. General study points: Early post-infection timepoints were missing from the study, which also had few convalescent patients. Long after vaccination, the clones induced by infection and by vaccine shrank markedly in size.

The ends lost 6 bases at V and 0 bases at J; junction bases unmatched: 7. The CDR3 contains 16 residues. The V and J genes are TRBV6-7 and TRBJ1-2, with TRBD1 matching 10 bases. TRBV6-7 is annotated as an ORF whose role is uncertain. Sequenced material: CD4+ T cells from PBMCs cultured with HCoV-OC43 spike peptides, taken before COVID-19 vaccination. Sample subset: HCoV-OC43 spike overlapping peptide pool stimulation. The sequence was collected from a human donor who received a COVID-19 vaccine. Written as DNA, the CDR3 is TGTGCCAGCAGCTCCGGGACAGGGGCTTCTAACTATGGCTACACCTTC. It yields the protein CASSSGTGASNYGYTF.